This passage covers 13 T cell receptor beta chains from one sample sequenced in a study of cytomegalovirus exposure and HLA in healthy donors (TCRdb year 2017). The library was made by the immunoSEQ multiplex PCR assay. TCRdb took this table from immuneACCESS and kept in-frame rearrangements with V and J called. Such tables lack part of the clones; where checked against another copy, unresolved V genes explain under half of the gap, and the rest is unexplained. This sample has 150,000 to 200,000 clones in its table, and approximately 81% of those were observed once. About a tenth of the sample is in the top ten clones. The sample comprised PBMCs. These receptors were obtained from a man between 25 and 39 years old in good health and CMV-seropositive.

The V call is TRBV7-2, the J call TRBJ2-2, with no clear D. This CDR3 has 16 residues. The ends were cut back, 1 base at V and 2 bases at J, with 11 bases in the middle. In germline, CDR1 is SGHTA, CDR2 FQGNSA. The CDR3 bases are TGTGCCAGCAGCTTAGTGCGGCAGAAAAACACCGGGGAGCTGTTTTTT. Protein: CASSLVRQKNTGELFF.

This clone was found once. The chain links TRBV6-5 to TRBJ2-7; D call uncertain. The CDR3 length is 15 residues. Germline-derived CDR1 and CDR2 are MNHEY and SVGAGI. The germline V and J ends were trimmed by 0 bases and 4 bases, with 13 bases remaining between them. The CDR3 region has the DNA TGTGCCAGCAGTTACTCGAGCCTGGGCTCGTACGAGCAGTACTTC. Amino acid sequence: CASSYSSLGSYEQYF.

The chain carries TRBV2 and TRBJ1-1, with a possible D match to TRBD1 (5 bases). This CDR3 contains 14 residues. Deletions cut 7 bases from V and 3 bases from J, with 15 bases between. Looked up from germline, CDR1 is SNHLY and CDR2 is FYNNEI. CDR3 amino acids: CASMEGRLDTEAFF. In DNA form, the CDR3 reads TGTGCCAGCATGGAGGGGCGCCTCGACACTGAAGCTTTCTTT.

CDR3 sequence: CASSPRTGTGELFF. The DNA for the CDR3 is TGTGCCAGCAGCCCTCGGACAGGGACCGGGGAGCTGTTTTTT. The gene calls are TRBV9 and TRBJ2-2; 8 bases agree with TRBD1. The CDR3 has 14 amino acids. The V and J ends lost 4 bases and 5 bases, in that order; junction bases with no gene match: 4. Germline V CDR1 and CDR2: SGDLS, YYNGEE. The entire variable domain, with the rest obtained from reference TRBV9 and TRBJ2-2, is as follows: DSGVTQTPKHLITATGQRVTLRCSPRSGDLSVYWYQQSLDQGLQFLIQYYNGEERAKGNILERFSAQQFPDLHSELNLSSLELGDSALYFCASSPRTGTGELFFGEGSRLTVL.

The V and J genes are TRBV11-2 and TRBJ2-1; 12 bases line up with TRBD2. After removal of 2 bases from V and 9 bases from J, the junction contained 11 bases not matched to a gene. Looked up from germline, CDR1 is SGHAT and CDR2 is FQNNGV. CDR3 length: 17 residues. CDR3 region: CASSLLATSGGGGEQFF. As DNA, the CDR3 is TGTGCCAGCAGCTTACTCGCGACTAGCGGGGGAGGTGGTGAGCAGTTCTTC.

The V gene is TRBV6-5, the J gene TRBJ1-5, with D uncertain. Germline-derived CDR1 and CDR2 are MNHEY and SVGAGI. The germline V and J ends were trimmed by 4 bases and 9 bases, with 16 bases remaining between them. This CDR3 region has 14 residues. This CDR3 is CASSSLQPLGPQHF. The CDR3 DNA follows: TGTGCCAGCAGTTCCTTACAGCCCCTTGGGCCCCAGCATTTT.

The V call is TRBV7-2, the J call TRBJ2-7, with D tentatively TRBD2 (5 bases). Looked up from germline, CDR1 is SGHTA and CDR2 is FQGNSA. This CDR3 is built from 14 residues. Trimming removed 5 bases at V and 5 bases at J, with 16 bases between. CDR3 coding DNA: TGTGCCAGCAGCCCCGTGGGAGCCCTCCACGAGCAGTACTTC. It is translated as CASSPVGALHEQYF.

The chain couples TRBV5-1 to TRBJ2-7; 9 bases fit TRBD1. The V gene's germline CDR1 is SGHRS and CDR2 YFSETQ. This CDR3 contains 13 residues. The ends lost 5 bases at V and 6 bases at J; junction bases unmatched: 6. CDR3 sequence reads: CASRRDREGEQYF. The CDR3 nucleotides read TGCGCCAGCAGAAGGGACAGGGAGGGCGAGCAGTACTTC.

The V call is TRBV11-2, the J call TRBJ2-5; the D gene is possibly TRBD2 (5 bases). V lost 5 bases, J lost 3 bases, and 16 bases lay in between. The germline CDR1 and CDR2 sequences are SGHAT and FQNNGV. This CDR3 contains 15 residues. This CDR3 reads CASSPTARSEETQYF. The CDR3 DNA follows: TGTGCCAGCAGCCCCACCGCCCGTAGCGAAGAGACCCAGTACTTC.

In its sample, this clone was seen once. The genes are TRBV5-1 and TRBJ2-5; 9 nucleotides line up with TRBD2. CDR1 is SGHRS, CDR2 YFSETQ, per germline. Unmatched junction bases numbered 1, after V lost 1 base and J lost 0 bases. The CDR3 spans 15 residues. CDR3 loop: CASSLLAGNQETQYF. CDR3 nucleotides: TGCGCCAGCAGCTTGCTAGCGGGGAACCAAGAGACCCAGTACTTC.

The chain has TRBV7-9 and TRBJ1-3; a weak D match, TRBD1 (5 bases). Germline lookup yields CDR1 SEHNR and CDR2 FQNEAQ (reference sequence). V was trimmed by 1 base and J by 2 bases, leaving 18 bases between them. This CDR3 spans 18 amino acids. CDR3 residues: CASSLGEGPLAPGNTIYF. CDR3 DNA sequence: TGTGCCAGCAGCTTAGGGGAGGGACCTCTTGCTCCTGGAAACACCATATATTTT.

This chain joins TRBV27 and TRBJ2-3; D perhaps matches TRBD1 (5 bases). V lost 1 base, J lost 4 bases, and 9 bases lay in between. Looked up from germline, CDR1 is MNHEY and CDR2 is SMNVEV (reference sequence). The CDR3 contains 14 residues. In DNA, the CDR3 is TGTGCCAGCAGTTTATTCCCAGGGCCAGATACGCAGTATTTT. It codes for CASSLFPGPDTQYF.

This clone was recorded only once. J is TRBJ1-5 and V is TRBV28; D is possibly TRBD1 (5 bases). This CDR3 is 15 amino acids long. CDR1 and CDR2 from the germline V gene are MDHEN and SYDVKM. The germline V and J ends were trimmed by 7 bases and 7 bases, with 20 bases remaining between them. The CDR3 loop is CASTGTGGRGQPQHF. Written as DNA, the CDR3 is TGTGCCAGCACCGGGACCGGGGGGAGAGGACAGCCCCAGCATTTT.